This T cell receptor beta chain originates from a study of blood T cell repertoires in COVID-19. Overall study context: Samples representing acute and convalescent COVID-19 were sourced from the United States, Italy and Spain. In each case, the material was cDNA or gDNA derived from T cells, B-cell-depleted T cells, or PBMCs.

V was clipped by 4 bases and J by 0 bases, with 9 bases between them. The CDR3 runs to 14 residues. Looked up from germline, CDR1 is SGDLS and CDR2 is YYNGEE. In the original processing: It was from reference gene primer amplification that nucleated cell counts were estimated. Libraries were prepared by immunoSEQ multiplex PCR; TCRdb keeps only in-frame clonotypes and omits some of them. V, J and clone size were drawn from that table, and D and trimming were deduced from the DNA. Of fewer than 450,000 clones in the sample, about 90% were seen once. The clonotype comes from a woman between 18 and 30 years old who had recovered from COVID-19. The chain is built from TRBV9 and TRBJ2-3; D is perhaps TRBD2 (5 bases). The specimen was peripheral blood. CDR3 nucleotides: TGTGCCAGCAGCTCTGGACTCAGCACAGATACGCAGTATTTT. It is translated as CASSSGLSTDTQYF.